The source of this T cell receptor (beta chain) is a study of identical twins. Broader study findings: Twins shared beta out-of-frame sequences in excess, but this excess was weaker.

On this clonotype: Its antigen is currently unknown.

After template switching added a universal primer site, the resulting cDNA carried unique molecular identifiers. TCRdb redid the calling of the 5' RACE reads with MiXCR, one entry per CDR3 protein. The table records approximately 630,000 distinct CDR3 sequences, just over 7% of them present only once. In germline, CDR1 is MNHEY, CDR2 SVGAGI. V was cut by 8 bases and J by 2 bases, with 8 bases left in between. This CDR3 region has 12 residues. These data were also filed under a second study, of yellow fever vaccine responses in identical twins.

Input material: PBMCs. J is TRBJ2-3 and V is TRBV6-5; possibly TRBD1 for D (5 bases). This clonotype was sampled from a woman aged 18-30 years in good health. The DNA of the CDR3 is TGTGCCAGCGCAGGGAACACAGATACGCAGTATTTT. It codes for CASAGNTDTQYF.